The T cell receptor beta chain described here comes from a study of shared clonotypes between healthy human individuals. About the research overall: CD8 memory received one plate per donor, CD8 naive two, CD4 memory three and CD4 naive three.

Sorted-subset replicate PCR reactions contained 150 to 200 ng DNA, corresponding to some 30,000 T cell genomes. Libraries were prepared by immunoSEQ multiplex PCR; TCRdb keeps only in-frame clonotypes and omits some of them. The sample lists hundreds of thousands of clones, 92% occurring once. Study results and limitations: Across subsets, estimated richness was generally greater for naive than for memory populations.

The V gene's germline CDR1 is MGHRA and CDR2 YSYEKL. V lost 2 bases and J 3 bases, leaving 8 bases between the germline ends. This CDR3 is 13 amino acids long. The naive CD8 population came from CD45RO-negative cells selected for CCR7, without terminally differentiated effector memory CD45RA+ cells. Turning to this clone: The antigen remains undetermined. The same CDR3 can be traced to other DNA sequences in this sample.

This chain joins TRBV4-1 and TRBJ2-7; unclear D gene. This sequence was found in a young man in good health. Sequencing was done on a sample of naive CD8+ T cells sorted from blood. Here the CDR3 reads CASSQRLNYEQYF. In DNA, the CDR3 is TGCGCCAGCAGCCAACGCCTGAACTACGAGCAGTACTTC.